Shown below are 32 T cell receptor beta chains from a single sample sequenced in a study of tumor-infiltrating lymphocytes in primary liver carcinoma. Unsorted whole blood supplied the RNA, and germline DNA was extracted too. The input was roughly 0.5 ug total RNA; TCR beta cDNA was made from it with a constant-region primer. Three nested multiplex PCR rounds, a slightly modified ARM-PCR, produced the libraries for TCR beta. Both of the initial two PCR rounds ran for about 11 cycles and employed TRBV1-TRBV30 forward primers alongside a C-beta reverse primer. Each CDR3 protein is one row after TCRdb ran MiXCR on the multiplex PCR reads. Of fewer than 350,000 distinct CDR3 sequences in the sample, 65% were seen once. The specimen sequenced was peripheral blood. The receptor set was obtained from a man aged 40-49 years with primary liver carcinoma and hepatitis B virus infection.

As to this clonotype: A much larger clonotype is one base distant, so this may be a read error. The chain uses TRBV12-3 or TRBV12-4 and TRBJ2-2; 7 nucleotides line up with TRBD1. This CDR3 is 15 amino acids long. Germline trimming cut 6 bases from V and 6 bases from J; bases unmatched to any gene: 10. The DNA for the CDR3 is TGTGCCAGCAGAGGACTCCAAGGGGGCGCCGGGGAGCTGTTTTTT. Translation gives CASRGLQGGAGELFF.

Details on this clonotype: A read error may be the cause here, since a much bigger clone is one base away. The chain uses TRBV12-5 and TRBJ1-1; tentative D call: TRBD1 (5 bases). With 2 bases removed from V and 7 bases from J, the gap between germline ends came to 11 bases. The CDR3 totals 13 residues. Looked up from germline, CDR1 is LGHNT and CDR2 is FRNRAP. CDR3 nucleotide sequence: TGTGCTAGTGGTTTGATGGGGGTAGGTGAAGCTTTCTTT. Encoded protein: CASGLMGVGEAFF.

The V call is TRBV10-3, the J call TRBJ1-4, with D possibly TRBD1 on 6 matching bases. This CDR3 comprises 12 residues. CDR1 is ENHRY and CDR2 is SYGVKD in the germline V gene. Trimming pared 8 bases from V and 8 bases from J, leaving 12 bases between. CDR3 sequence (DNA): TGTGCCATCGGAGAGGGGGGAGAAAAACTGTTTTTT. Its protein is CAIGEGGEKLFF.

This clonotype was counted only a few times. V gene TRBV7-9 combines with J gene TRBJ2-5; unclear D gene. CDR1 and CDR2 (germline): SEHNR, FQNEAQ (reference sequence). V was trimmed by 0 bases and J by 7 bases, leaving 12 bases between them. The CDR3 contains 14 residues. CDR3 in amino acids: CASSLAGIPGTQYF. In DNA, the CDR3 is TGTGCCAGCAGCTTAGCGGGGATCCCCGGGACCCAGTACTTC.

This clonotype is judged medium-sized. The chain combines TRBV11-1 with TRBJ2-1, with D perhaps matching TRBD2 (6 bases). Germline-derived CDR1 and CDR2 are SGHAT and FQDESV (reference sequence). Trimming stripped 6 bases from V and 8 bases from J, with 23 bases between. This CDR3 comprises 16 residues. The chain's CDR3 is CASRKKMRIGGDEQFF. DNA for the CDR3: TGTGCCAGCAGAAAAAAGATGAGGATAGGAGGGGATGAGCAGTTCTTC.

This clonotype has just a few counts. The J gene is TRBJ2-3, the V gene TRBV5-1, with D unclear. Germline V gene data show CDR1 as SGHRS and CDR2 as YFSETQ. The CDR3 runs 14 residues. Trimming pared 1 base from V and 2 bases from J, leaving 8 bases between. The CDR3 here is CASSLTYLTDTQYF. DNA for the CDR3: TGCGCCAGCAGCTTGACCTACCTCACAGATACGCAGTATTTT.

This clonotype was seen only a few times. The chain uses TRBV5-4 and TRBJ1-1; 9 nucleotides line up with TRBD1. Germline V gene lookup returns CDR1 SGHNT and CDR2 YYREEE (reference sequence). The CDR3 extends over 15 amino acids. J gave up 2 bases and V 4 bases, and 6 bases lay outside the gene matches. As DNA, the CDR3 is TGTGCCAGCAGCGATGCGGGACAGGGTAACACTGAAGCTTTCTTT. This translates into CASSDAGQGNTEAFF.

With regard to this clonotype: Without the conserved terminal phenylalanine or tryptophan, this CDR3 likely stems from a read error. It is unclear where the CDR3 begins or ends on the DNA, so no DNA is shown, and the CDR3 is as TCRdb lists it. V is TRBV11-3 and J is TRBJ1-1; TRBD1 reflects the table's D call only, with no check against the DNA. Counting both end residues, the CDR3 totals 17 amino acids. CDR1 SGHNT and CDR2 YENEEA come from the germline V gene. The chain's CDR3 is CASSLDPGPGRSTETFL.

The table lists this clonotype with many counts. This sequence joins TRBV5-4 and TRBJ1-1, with 8 bases identical to TRBD1. CDR1 SGHNT and CDR2 YYREEE come from the germline V gene (reference sequence). V lost 4 bases to trimming and J lost 4 bases; unmatched junction nucleotides: 12. The CDR3 is made up of 16 amino acids. CDR3 DNA sequence: TGTGCCAGCAGCCCCGACAGGGGTCGACTCCTCACTGAAGCTTTCTTT. Its protein is CASSPDRGRLLTEAFF.

V usage is TRBV6-2 or TRBV6-3 and J usage is TRBJ1-2, with D possibly TRBD1 on 5 matching bases. Looked up from germline, CDR1 is MNHEY and CDR2 is SVGEGT. V was cut by 1 base and J by 8 bases, with 14 bases left in between. This CDR3 comprises 14 residues. CDR3 in DNA: TGTGCCAGCAGTTACTGGGGGACCCTCGCCGGCTACACCTTC. Translating gives CASSYWGTLAGYTF.

About this clonotype: The junction does not match germline at one end; this may be a read error. The chain has TRBV4-1 and TRBJ2-5; D might be TRBD2 (6 bases). The CDR3 runs to 14 residues. The germline V gene has CDR1 MGHRA and CDR2 YSYEKL. CDR3 sequence (DNA): TGCGTCAGCAGCCTCCGGGCCTCGGGAGAGATCCAGTACTTC. Amino acid sequence: CVSSLRASGEIQYF.

Details on this clonotype: Sequence at one end of the junction differs from germline and may be a read error. This sequence joins TRBV28 and TRBJ2-3, with TRBD2 identical over 11 bases. CDR1 is MDHEN and CDR2 is SYDVKM in the germline V gene. The CDR3 spans 16 residues. CDR3 nucleotides: TGTGCCAGCAGTCCCCTGACTAGCGGGGTCACAGATATGCAGTATTTT. Residues: CASSPLTSGVTDMQYF.

With respect to this clonotype: Because the CDR3 is missing its conserved closing phenylalanine or tryptophan, this is likely a read error. The DNA is left out, because the CDR3 cannot be placed on it with certainty; the CDR3 is given as TCRdb lists it. The chain is built from TRBV11-3 and TRBJ1-1; the D call of TRBD1 is as the table states it, not checked on the DNA. Looked up from germline, CDR1 is SGHNT and CDR2 is YENEEA. The CDR3 spans 15 residues, counting both ends. The CDR3 region is CASSSSGQGNTEVFL.

Remarks on this clonotype: The junction does not match germline at one end; this may be a read error. The chain links TRBV14 to TRBJ2-1; D perhaps matches TRBD2 (6 bases). Germline V gene data show CDR1 as SGHDN and CDR2 as FVKESK. There are 15 residues in the CDR3. The CDR3 loop reads CVSSQGQTRRNEQFF. In DNA, the CDR3 is TGTGTCAGCAGCCAAGGTCAGACTAGACGAAATGAGCAGTTCTTC.

Notes on this clonotype: One end of the junction fails to match germline, which may point to a read error. J is TRBJ2-2 and V is TRBV6-4, with a weak D call TRBD2 (6 bases). Germline values: CDR1 MRHNA, CDR2 SNTAGT. The CDR3 is 13 amino acids. The CDR3 nucleotides are TGTGTCAGCAGTGTCGGGGGAACCGGGGAGCTGTTTTTT. Protein product: CVSSVGGTGELFF.

As concerns this clonotype: A much larger clone lies one base from this, so it may be a read error. This chain uses TRBV6-1 with TRBJ2-3; D is unclear. V gave up 2 bases and J gave up 2 bases, with 11 bases separating them. Per germline, CDR1 MNHNS and CDR2 SASEGT. This CDR3 contains 15 residues. In nucleotides, the CDR3 is TGTGCCAGCAGTGAACCCTCGACCCACACAGATACGCAGTATTTT. Translated, it gives CASSEPSTHTDTQYF.

Remarks on this clonotype: Since the CDR3 does not end with the conserved phenylalanine or tryptophan, this likely comes from a read error. No DNA is shown, since the ends of the CDR3 on it are uncertain; the CDR3 is the one TCRdb lists. The chain carries TRBV29-1 and TRBJ1-1. Germline CDR1 SQVTM, CDR2 ANQGSEA. Counting both end residues, the CDR3 totals 12 amino acids. This chain's CDR3 is CSARQGRTEACL.

In regard to this clonotype: A much bigger clone sits one base away, suggesting this may be a read error. V gene TRBV6-2 or TRBV6-3 combines with J gene TRBJ2-5; 8 nucleotides align to TRBD2. The CDR3 contains 15 residues. In germline, CDR1 is MNHEY, CDR2 SVGEGT. The CDR3 sequence is CTSSGLTSVQETQYF. In nucleotides, the CDR3 is TGTACCAGCAGTGGGTTGACTAGCGTCCAAGAGACCCAGTACTTC.

This clonotype was seen at least ten times. This sequence joins TRBV5-4 and TRBJ2-5; a possible D gene is TRBD2 (6 bases). V was pared by 4 bases and J by 2 bases, with 9 bases between. This CDR3 is 13 amino acids long. Germline CDR1 SGHNT, CDR2 YYREEE (reference sequence). The CDR3 protein is CASSAGRQETQYF. CDR3 nucleotide sequence: TGTGCCAGCAGCGCGGGACGGCAAGAGACCCAGTACTTC.

A note on this clonotype: This may come from a read error, since a much larger clone is one base off. The chain couples TRBV6-1 to TRBJ1-5; no clear D. The CDR3 is 14 residues long. CDR1 and CDR2 (germline): MNHNS, SASEGT. In DNA, the CDR3 is TGTGCCAGCAGTGAGCGACAAAGAAATCAGCCCCGGCATTTT. Translated, it gives CASSERQRNQPRHF.

With regard to this clonotype: The junction does not match germline at one end; this may be a read error. J is TRBJ2-1 and V is TRBV11-1; D is ambiguous. Looked up from germline, CDR1 is SGHAT and CDR2 is FQDESV (reference sequence). This CDR3 is built from 12 residues. CDR3 sequence reads: CTSSQPLSEQFF. The CDR3 DNA reads as TGTACCAGCAGCCAACCGTTGAGCGAGCAGTTCTTC.

The chain joins TRBV4-2 to TRBJ2-5; 10 bases are a match to TRBD2. The CDR3 runs 18 residues. Germline V lookup: CDR1 LGHNA, CDR2 YNFKEQ. Trimming at V came to 5 bases and at J to 11 bases, leaving 23 bases not matched to a gene. The CDR3 DNA reads as TGTGCCAGCAGCGTGGGAGATAGCGGGAGGACCTTCCAAGAGTCTCAGTACTTC. Translation: CASSVGDSGRTFQESQYF.

The chain employs TRBV5-1 and TRBJ1-2; D gene ambiguous. The CDR3 has 13 residues. The V and J ends lost 2 bases and 3 bases respectively, with 8 bases between them. Germline V CDR1 and CDR2: SGHRS, YFSETQ. The DNA for the CDR3 is TGCGCCAGCAGCTTCGACTGTTACTATGGCTACACCTTC. Protein product: CASSFDCYYGYTF.

For this clonotype: At one end, the junction sequence differs from germline, possibly due to a read error. This chain links TRBV5-4 with TRBJ2-3, with 7 bases identical to TRBD2. The V gene's germline CDR1 is SGHNT and CDR2 YYREEE (reference sequence). The CDR3 is 14 residues long. As DNA, the CDR3 is TGTGCTAGCAACTTGCCTAGCGGAACAGATACGCAGTATTTT. This codes for CASNLPSGTDTQYF.

In regard to this clonotype: Possible read error: a much larger clone is one base away. Because the CDR3 is missing its conserved closing phenylalanine or tryptophan, this is likely a read error. CDR3 DNA sequence: TGTGCCAGCAGGGGCTCCTACGAGCAGTACATC. Its translation: CASRGSYEQYI. The chain links TRBV12-3 or TRBV12-4 to TRBJ2-7; D gene uncertain. V shed 6 bases and J shed 0 bases, with 3 bases lying between them. The length of the CDR3 is 11 residues.

Comment on this clonotype: The junction departs from germline at one end; a sequencing error may be responsible. The CDR3, as DNA: TGCAGCACCAGTGCAGATGGCAGCACAGATACGCAGTGCTTT. Translation gives CSTSADGSTDTQCF. The rearrangement joins TRBV29-1 to TRBJ2-3; no clear D. From germline, CDR1 is SQVTM and CDR2 ANQGSEA. The CDR3 is 14 amino acids.

V usage is TRBV6-1 and J usage is TRBJ2-1; 12 bases match TRBD2. The J segment lost 0 bases and the V segment lost 6 bases, leaving 9 bases of the junction unmatched. Germline V gives CDR1 MNHNS, CDR2 SASEGT. CDR3 size: 18 residues. DNA of the CDR3: TGTGCCAGCAGCCTCCTAGCGGGAGGGCCGGGCTCCTACAATGAGCAGTTCTTC. It translates to CASSLLAGGPGSYNEQFF.

In regard to this clonotype: A read error may be the cause here, since a much bigger clone is one base away. The chain links TRBV6-5 to TRBJ1-2; the D gene is possibly TRBD1 (6 bases). The length of the CDR3 is 17 residues. The V and J ends lost 6 bases and 4 bases respectively, with 24 bases between them. The germline CDR1 and CDR2 sequences are MNHEY and SVGAGI. For the CDR3, the DNA is TGTGCCAGCAGCTTTGGACAGCCGATATCCAGAGGCTATGGCTACACCTTC. It encodes CASSFGQPISRGYGYTF.

Notes on this clonotype: Possible read error: a much larger clone is one base away. J is TRBJ1-1 and V is TRBV4-1; D is perhaps TRBD1 (6 bases). Per germline, CDR1 MGHRA and CDR2 YSYEKL. The CDR3 runs to 16 residues. The CDR3 spells CASSQAPISRDTEALF. DNA for the CDR3: TGCGCCAGCAGCCAAGCTCCCATCAGTCGGGACACTGAAGCTTTGTTT.

Remarks on this clonotype: A clone one base away is much larger, so this may be a read error. CDR3 in DNA: TGTGCCAGCAGCCTGGGACAGAGGAACACCGAGGAGCTGTTTTTT. It specifies CASSLGQRNTEELFF. This chain links TRBV11-2 with TRBJ2-2, with TRBD1 matching 7 bases. There are 15 residues in the CDR3. Germline-derived CDR1 and CDR2 are SGHAT and FQNNGV.

Details on this clonotype: Given a much more abundant clone one base away, this may be a read error. V and J are TRBV6-2 or TRBV6-3 and TRBJ2-3; D is ambiguous. Looked up from germline, CDR1 is MNHEY and CDR2 is SVGEGT. This CDR3 region has 16 residues. The CDR3 DNA is TGTGCCAGCAGTTATCTCGTGACTTCGAGCACAAATACGCAGTATTTT. Amino acid sequence: CASSYLVTSSTNTQYF.

With respect to this clonotype: At one end the junction does not follow the germline gene, possibly because of a read error. The chain uses TRBV13 and TRBJ2-5; 7 bases agree with TRBD2. Germline CDR1 is PRHDT and CDR2 is FYEKMQ (reference sequence). The CDR3 runs to 16 residues. The CDR3: CASSLMTSSHQKTQYF. As DNA, the CDR3 is TGTGCCAGCAGCTTAATGACTAGCAGCCACCAAAAGACCCAGTACTTC.